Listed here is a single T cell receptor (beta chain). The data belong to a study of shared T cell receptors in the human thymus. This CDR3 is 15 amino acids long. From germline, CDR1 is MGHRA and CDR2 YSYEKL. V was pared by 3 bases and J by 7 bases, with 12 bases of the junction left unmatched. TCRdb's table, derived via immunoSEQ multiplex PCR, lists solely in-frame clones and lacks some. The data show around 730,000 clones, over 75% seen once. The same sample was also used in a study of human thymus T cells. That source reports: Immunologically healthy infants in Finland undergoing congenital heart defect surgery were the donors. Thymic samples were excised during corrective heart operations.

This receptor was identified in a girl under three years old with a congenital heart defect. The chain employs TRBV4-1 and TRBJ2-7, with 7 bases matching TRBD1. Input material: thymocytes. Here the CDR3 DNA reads TGCGCCAGCAGCCAGAGGGACAGATCCCTCGGGGAGCAGTACTTC. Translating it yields CASSQRDRSLGEQYF.